These T cell receptor beta chains were read from a single sample in a study of cytomegalovirus exposure and HLA in healthy donors. Clones were read by immunoSEQ multiplex PCR, and TCRdb kept only the in-frame ones, dropping some. This sample has tens of thousands of clones, with around 75% found just once. The sample taken for sequencing was PBMCs. Receptor source: a young woman in good health and CMV-seropositive. Each CDR3 is given with its conserved first and last residue. A D gene is named only where the DNA matches it firmly. Where a row states a size, it is once, few, many or the class of an expanded clone; other rows omit it.

NA	NA	TRBV5-6	TRBJ2-7	CASSSPFYEQYF	TGTGCCAGCAGCTCACCCTTCTACGAGCAGTACTTC
NA	NA	TRBV19	TRBJ1-5	CASSSTRNQPQHF	TGTGCCAGTAGTTCGACACGCAATCAGCCCCAGCATTTT
NA	TRBD1	TRBV5-1	TRBJ2-5	CASSLQGAQETQYF	TGCGCCAGCAGCTTACAGGGGGCCCAAGAGACCCAGTACTTC
NA	NA	TRBV15	TRBJ2-5	CATSSGERMGEETQYF	TGTGCCACCAGCAGTGGGGAGCGTATGGGCGAAGAGACCCAGTACTTC
NA	TRBD1	TRBV7-3	TRBJ1-1	CASSLSGTAHNTEAFF	TGTGCCAGCAGCTTAAGCGGGACAGCCCATAACACTGAAGCTTTCTTT
few	NA	TRBV7-9	TRBJ2-7	CASSLSYSYEQYF	TGTGCCAGCAGCTTGTCGTACTCCTACGAGCAGTACTTC
NA	TRBD1	TRBV28	TRBJ2-7	CASTLTGFYEQYF	TGTGCCAGCACCCTGACAGGGTTCTACGAGCAGTACTTC
NA	NA	TRBV15	TRBJ1-2	CATSRDPQGYGYTF	TGTGCCACCAGCAGAGATCCCCAGGGTTATGGCTACACCTTC
NA	NA	TRBV10-3	TRBJ1-5	CAISERGSNQPQHF	TGTGCCATCAGTGAGAGGGGGAGCAATCAGCCCCAGCATTTT
NA	TRBD2	TRBV28	TRBJ2-7	CASSLTGTRGHEQYF	TGTGCCAGCAGTTTGACCGGGACTAGAGGCCACGAGCAGTACTTC
NA	NA	TRBV4-3	TRBJ2-3	CASSQLTGVLTDTQYF	TGCGCCAGCAGCCAATTGACGGGGGTCCTCACAGATACGCAGTATTTT
NA	TRBD1	TRBV18	TRBJ2-3	CASSPRQGSADTQYF	TGTGCCAGCTCACCACGACAGGGGTCCGCAGATACGCAGTATTTT
NA	TRBD1	TRBV9	TRBJ1-6	CASSPGQGSSPLHF	TGTGCCAGCAGCCCCGGACAGGGAAGTTCACCCCTCCACTTT
NA	NA	TRBV18	TRBJ2-7	CASSRDKNYEQYF	TGTGCCAGCTCACGGGACAAGAACTACGAGCAGTACTTC
NA	TRBD2	TRBV28	TRBJ2-1	CASIFGASGGNEQFF	TGTGCCAGCATCTTTGGGGCTAGCGGGGGCAATGAGCAGTTCTTC
many	TRBD2	TRBV10-3	TRBJ2-5	CAISGAGEGETQYF	TGTGCCATCAGTGGAGCGGGAGAAGGGGAGACCCAGTACTTC
NA	NA	TRBV6-5	TRBJ2-1	CASSYRTGSYNEQFF	TGTGCCAGCAGTTACAGGACTGGCTCCTACAATGAGCAGTTCTTC
NA	TRBD2	TRBV4-1	TRBJ2-3	CASSQPTSGRADTQYF	TGCGCCAGCAGCCAACCGACTAGCGGGAGGGCGGATACGCAGTATTTT
NA	TRBD1	TRBV7-9	TRBJ1-1	CASSSTGLGGTEAFF	TGTGCCAGCAGCTCGACAGGGCTTGGCGGCACTGAAGCTTTCTTT
NA	TRBD1	TRBV6-5	TRBJ2-3	CASKVPGGGDTQYF	TGTGCCAGCAAAGTACCAGGGGGTGGTGATACGCAGTATTTT
NA	NA	TRBV7-6	TRBJ2-5	CASSPSSQETQYF	TGTGCCAGCAGTCCCTCGTCTCAAGAGACCCAGTACTTC
many	TRBD1	TRBV9	TRBJ2-1	CASSAGQNNEQFF	TGTGCCAGCAGCGCGGGACAGAACAATGAGCAGTTCTTC
NA	TRBD2	TRBV9	TRBJ2-3	CASSTSGRADTQYF	TGTGCCAGCAGCACTAGCGGGAGGGCAGATACGCAGTATTTT
NA	TRBD1	TRBV29-1	TRBJ2-7	CSVERGFPGGYF	TGCAGCGTTGAACGAGGTTTCCCAGGGGGATACTTC
NA	TRBD1	TRBV7-3	TRBJ2-3	CASSNRGLRVDTQYF	TGTGCCAGCAGTAACAGGGGGCTACGGGTAGATACGCAGTATTTT